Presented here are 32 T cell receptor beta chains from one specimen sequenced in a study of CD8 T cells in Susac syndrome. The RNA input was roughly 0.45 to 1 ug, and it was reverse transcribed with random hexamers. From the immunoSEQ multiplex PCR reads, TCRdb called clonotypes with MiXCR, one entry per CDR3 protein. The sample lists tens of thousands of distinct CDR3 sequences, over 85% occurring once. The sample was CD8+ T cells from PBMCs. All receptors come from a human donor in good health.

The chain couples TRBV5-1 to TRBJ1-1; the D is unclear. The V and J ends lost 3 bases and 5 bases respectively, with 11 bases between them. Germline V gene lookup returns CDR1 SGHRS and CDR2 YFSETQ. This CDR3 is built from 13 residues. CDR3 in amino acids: CASSSGIGTEAFF. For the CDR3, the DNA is TGCGCCAGCAGCTCCGGAATAGGAACTGAAGCTTTCTTT.

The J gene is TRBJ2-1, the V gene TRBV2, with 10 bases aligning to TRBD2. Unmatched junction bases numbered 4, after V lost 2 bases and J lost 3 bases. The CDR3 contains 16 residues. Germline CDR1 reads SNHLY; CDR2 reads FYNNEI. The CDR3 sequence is CASSEWLAGVYNEQFF. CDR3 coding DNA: TGTGCCAGCAGTGAATGGCTAGCGGGAGTCTACAATGAGCAGTTCTTC.

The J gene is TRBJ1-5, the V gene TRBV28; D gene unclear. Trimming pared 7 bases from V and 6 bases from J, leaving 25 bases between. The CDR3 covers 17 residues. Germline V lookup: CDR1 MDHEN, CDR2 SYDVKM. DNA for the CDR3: TGTGCCAGCACCCCTCTATCCAACCAAGAACGTAGTCAGCCCCAGCATTTT. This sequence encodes CASTPLSNQERSQPQHF.

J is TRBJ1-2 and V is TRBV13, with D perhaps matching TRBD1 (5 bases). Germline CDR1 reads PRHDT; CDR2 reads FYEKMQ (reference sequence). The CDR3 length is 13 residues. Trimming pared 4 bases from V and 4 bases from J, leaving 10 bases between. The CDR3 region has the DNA TGTGCCAGCAGCTCGGGACTTTCCTATGGCTACACCTTC. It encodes CASSSGLSYGYTF.

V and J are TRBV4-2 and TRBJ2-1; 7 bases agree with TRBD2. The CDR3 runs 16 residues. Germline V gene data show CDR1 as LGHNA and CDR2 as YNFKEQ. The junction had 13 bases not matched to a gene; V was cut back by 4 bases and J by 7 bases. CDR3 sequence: CASSPLGRESGNEQFF. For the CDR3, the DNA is TGTGCCAGCAGCCCTCTGGGGCGGGAGTCTGGTAATGAGCAGTTCTTC.

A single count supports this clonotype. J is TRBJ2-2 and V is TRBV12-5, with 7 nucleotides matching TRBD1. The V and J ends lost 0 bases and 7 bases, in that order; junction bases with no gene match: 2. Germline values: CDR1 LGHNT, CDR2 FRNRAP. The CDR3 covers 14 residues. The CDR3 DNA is TGTGCTAGTGGTTTGGTACAGGGGAACGGGGAGCTGTTTTTT. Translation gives CASGLVQGNGELFF.

In nucleotides, the CDR3 is TGTGCCAGCAGTCCCACCGGGACCCCCTACGAGCAGTACTTC. Amino acid sequence: CASSPTGTPYEQYF. This rearrangement joins TRBV9 to TRBJ2-7; D possibly matches TRBD1 or TRBD2 (5 bases each). V was pared by 5 bases and J by 2 bases, with 14 bases between. CDR3 length: 14 residues. Germline CDR1 SGDLS, CDR2 YYNGEE.

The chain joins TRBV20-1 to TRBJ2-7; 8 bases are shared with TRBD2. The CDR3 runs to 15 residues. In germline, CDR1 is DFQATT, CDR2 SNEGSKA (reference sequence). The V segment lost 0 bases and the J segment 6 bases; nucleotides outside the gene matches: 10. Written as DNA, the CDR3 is TGCAGTGCTAGAGACGGTTCGAGCGGGAGTAGCGAGCAGTACTTC. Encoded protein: CSARDGSSGSSEQYF.

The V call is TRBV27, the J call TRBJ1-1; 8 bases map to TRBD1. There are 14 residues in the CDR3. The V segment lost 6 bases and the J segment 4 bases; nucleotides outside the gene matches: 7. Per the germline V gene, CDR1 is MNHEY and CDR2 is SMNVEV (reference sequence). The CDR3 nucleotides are TGTGCCAGCAGCCACACAGGGGGGATCACTGAAGCTTTCTTT. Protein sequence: CASSHTGGITEAFF.

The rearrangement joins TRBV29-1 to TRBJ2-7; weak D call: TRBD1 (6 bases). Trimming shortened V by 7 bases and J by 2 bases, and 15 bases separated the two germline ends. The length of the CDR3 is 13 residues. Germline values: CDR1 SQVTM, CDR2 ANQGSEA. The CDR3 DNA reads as TGCAGCGCGACCGGGACAACCACCTACGAGCAGTACTTC. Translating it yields CSATGTTTYEQYF.

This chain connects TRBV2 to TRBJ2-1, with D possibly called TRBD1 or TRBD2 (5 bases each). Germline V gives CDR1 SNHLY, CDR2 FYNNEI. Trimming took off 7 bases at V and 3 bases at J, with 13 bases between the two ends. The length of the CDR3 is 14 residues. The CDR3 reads CASIGGPVYNEQFF. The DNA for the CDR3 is TGTGCCAGCATTGGGGGTCCTGTCTACAATGAGCAGTTCTTC.

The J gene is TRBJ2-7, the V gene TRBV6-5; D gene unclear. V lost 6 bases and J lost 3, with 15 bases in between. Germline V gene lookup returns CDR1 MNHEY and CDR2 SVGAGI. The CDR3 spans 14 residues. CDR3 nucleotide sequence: TGTGCCAGCAGAAGGAGTCAGCCCCTCTACGAGCAGTACTTC. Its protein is CASRRSQPLYEQYF.

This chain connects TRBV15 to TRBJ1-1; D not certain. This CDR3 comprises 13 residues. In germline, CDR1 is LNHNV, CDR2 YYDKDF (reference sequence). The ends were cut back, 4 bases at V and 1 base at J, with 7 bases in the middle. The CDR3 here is CATSTHTNTEAFF. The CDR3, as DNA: TGTGCCACCAGCACACACACGAACACTGAAGCTTTCTTT.

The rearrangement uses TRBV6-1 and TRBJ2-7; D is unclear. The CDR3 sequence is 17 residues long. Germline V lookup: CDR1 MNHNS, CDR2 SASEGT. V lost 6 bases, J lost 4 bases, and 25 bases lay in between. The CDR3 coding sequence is TGTGCCAGCAGCTGGAGCGTGGCGAAAGGTGGGAATTACGAGCAGTACTTC. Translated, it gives CASSWSVAKGGNYEQYF.

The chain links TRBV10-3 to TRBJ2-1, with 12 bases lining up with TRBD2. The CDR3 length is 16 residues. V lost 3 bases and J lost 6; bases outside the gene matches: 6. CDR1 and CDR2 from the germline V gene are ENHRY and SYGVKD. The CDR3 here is CAISDTGLAGSNEQFF. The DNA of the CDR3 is TGTGCCATCAGTGATACAGGACTAGCGGGAAGCAATGAGCAGTTCTTC.

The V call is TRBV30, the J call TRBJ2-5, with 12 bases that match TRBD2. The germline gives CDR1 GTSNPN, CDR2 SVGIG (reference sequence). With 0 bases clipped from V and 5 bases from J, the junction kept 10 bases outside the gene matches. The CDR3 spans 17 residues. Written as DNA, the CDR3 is TGTGCCTGGAGTGTAGTCCTAGCGGGAGGGCCCTTGGAGACCCAGTACTTC. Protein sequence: CAWSVVLAGGPLETQYF. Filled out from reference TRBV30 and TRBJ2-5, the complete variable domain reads SQTIHQWPATLVQPVGSPLSLECTVEGTSNPNLYWYRQAAGRGLQLLFYSVGIGQISSEVPQNLSASRPQDRQFILSSKKLLLSDSGFYLCAWSVVLAGGPLETQYFGPGTRLLVL.

CDR3 in DNA: TGTGCCAGCAGCTCCCCGGTCCAAGAGACCCAGTACTTC. As protein: CASSSPVQETQYF. The chain couples TRBV7-9 to TRBJ2-5; D is unresolved. The germline gives CDR1 SEHNR, CDR2 FQNEAQ (reference sequence). This CDR3 is 13 amino acids long. V lost 4 bases to trimming and J lost 1 base, with 7 bases between them.

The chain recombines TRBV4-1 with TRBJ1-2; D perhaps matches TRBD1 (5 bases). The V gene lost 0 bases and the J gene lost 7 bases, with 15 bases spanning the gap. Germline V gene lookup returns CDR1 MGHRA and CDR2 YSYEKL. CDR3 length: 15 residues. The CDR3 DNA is TGCGCCAGCAGCCAAGAGACGATGCCAGGGATTGGCTACACCTTC. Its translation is CASSQETMPGIGYTF.

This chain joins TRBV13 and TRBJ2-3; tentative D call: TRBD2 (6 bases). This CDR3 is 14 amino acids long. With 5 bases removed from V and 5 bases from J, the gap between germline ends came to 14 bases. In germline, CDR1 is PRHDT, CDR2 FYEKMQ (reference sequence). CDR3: CASSPRGSGDTQYF. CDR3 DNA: TGTGCCAGCAGCCCCCGGGGTAGCGGAGATACGCAGTATTTT.

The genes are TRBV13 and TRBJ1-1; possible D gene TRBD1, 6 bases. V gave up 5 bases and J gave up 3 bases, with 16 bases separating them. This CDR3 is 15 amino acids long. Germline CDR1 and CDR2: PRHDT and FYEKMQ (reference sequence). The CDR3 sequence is CASSLDGGQDTEAFF. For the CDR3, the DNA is TGTGCCAGCAGCCTCGATGGGGGGCAGGACACTGAAGCTTTCTTT.

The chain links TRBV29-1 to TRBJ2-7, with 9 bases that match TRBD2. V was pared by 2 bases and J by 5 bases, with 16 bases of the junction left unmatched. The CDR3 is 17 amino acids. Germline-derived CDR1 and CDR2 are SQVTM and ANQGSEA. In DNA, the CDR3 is TGCAGCGTTGAAAGGGACAGTATTGCGGGAGGGGGCCACGAGCAGTACTTC. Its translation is CSVERDSIAGGGHEQYF.

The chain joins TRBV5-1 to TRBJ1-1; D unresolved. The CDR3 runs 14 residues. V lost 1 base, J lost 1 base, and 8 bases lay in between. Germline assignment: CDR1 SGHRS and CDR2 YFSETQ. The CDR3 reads CASSLRDQNTEAFF. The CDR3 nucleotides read TGCGCCAGCAGCTTGAGAGATCAGAACACTGAAGCTTTCTTT.

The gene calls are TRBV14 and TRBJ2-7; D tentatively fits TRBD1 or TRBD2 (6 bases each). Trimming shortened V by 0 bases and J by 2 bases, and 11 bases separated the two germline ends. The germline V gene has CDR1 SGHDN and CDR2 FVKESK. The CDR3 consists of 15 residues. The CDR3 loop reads CASSQDRGAPYEQYF. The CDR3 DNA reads TGTGCCAGCAGCCAAGATAGGGGGGCCCCCTACGAGCAGTACTTC. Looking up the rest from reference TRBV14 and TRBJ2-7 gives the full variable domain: EAGVTQFPSHSVIEKGQTVTLRCDPISGHDNLYWYRRVMGKEIKFLLHFVKESKQDESGMPNNRFLAERTGGTYSTLKVQPAELEDSGVYFCASSQDRGAPYEQYFGPGTRLTVT.

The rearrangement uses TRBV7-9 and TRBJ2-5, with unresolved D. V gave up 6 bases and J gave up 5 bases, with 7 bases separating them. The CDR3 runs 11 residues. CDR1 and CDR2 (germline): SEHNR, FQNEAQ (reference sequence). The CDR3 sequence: CASRWSETQYF. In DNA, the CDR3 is TGTGCCAGCAGATGGTCGGAGACCCAGTACTTC.

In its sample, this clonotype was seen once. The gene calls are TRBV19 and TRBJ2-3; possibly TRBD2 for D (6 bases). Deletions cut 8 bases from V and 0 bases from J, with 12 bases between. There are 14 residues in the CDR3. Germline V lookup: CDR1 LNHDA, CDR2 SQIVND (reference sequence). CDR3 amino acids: CASGTLSSTDTQYF. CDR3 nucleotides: TGTGCCAGTGGGACTCTCTCTAGCACAGATACGCAGTATTTT.

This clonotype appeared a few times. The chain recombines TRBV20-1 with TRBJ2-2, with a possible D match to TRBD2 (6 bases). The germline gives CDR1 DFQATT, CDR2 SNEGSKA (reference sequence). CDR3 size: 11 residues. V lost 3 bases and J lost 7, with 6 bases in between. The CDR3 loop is CSARGGGELFF. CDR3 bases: TGCAGTGCTAGGGGGGGCGGGGAGCTGTTTTTT.

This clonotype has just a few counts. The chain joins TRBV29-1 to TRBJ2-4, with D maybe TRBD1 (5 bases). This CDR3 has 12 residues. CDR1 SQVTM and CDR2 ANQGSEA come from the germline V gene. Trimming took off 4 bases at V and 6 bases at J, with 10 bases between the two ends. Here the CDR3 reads CSVVGHLNIQYF. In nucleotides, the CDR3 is TGCAGCGTTGTTGGACACCTAAACATTCAGTACTTC.

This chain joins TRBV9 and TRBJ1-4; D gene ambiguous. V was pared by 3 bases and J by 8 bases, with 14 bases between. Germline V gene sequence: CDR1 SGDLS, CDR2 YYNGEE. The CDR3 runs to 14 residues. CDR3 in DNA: TGTGCCAGCAGCGGCTCCCAAACGGGCGAAAAACTGTTTTTT. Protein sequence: CASSGSQTGEKLFF. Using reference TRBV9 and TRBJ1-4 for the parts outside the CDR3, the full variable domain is DSGVTQTPKHLITATGQRVTLRCSPRSGDLSVYWYQQSLDQGLQFLIQYYNGEERAKGNILERFSAQQFPDLHSELNLSSLELGDSALYFCASSGSQTGEKLFFGSGTQLSVL.

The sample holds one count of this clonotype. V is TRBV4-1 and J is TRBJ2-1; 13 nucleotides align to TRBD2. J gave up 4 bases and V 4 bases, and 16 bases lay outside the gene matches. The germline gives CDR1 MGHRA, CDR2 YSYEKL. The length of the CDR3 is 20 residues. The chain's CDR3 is CASSLEGYGLAGDGYNEQFF. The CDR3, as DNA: TGCGCCAGCAGCCTGGAGGGCTACGGACTAGCGGGAGATGGGTACAATGAGCAGTTCTTC.

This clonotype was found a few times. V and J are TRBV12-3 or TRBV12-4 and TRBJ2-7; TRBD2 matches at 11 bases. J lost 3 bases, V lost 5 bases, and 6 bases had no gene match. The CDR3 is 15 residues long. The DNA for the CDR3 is TGTGCCAGCAGTCAACCCGGACTAGCGGGCTACGAGCAGTACTTC. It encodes CASSQPGLAGYEQYF.

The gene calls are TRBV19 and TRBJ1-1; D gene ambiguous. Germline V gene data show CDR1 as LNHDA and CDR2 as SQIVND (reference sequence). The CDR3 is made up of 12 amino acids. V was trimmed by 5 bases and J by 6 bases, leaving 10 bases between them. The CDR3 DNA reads TGTGCCAGTAGTCTGCCGGGCGCTGAAGCTTTCTTT. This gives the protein CASSLPGAEAFF. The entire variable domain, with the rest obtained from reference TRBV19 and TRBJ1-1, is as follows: DGGITQSPKYLFRKEGQNVTLSCEQNLNHDAMYWYRQDPGQGLRLIYYSQIVNDFQKGDIAEGYSVSREKKESFPLTVTSAQKNPTAFYLCASSLPGAEAFFGQGTRLTVV.

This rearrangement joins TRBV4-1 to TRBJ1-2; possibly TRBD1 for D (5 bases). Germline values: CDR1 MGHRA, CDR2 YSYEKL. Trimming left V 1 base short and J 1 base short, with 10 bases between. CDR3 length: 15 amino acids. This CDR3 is CASSQVTGFNYGYTF. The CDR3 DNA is TGCGCCAGCAGCCAAGTAACAGGTTTTAACTATGGCTACACCTTC.